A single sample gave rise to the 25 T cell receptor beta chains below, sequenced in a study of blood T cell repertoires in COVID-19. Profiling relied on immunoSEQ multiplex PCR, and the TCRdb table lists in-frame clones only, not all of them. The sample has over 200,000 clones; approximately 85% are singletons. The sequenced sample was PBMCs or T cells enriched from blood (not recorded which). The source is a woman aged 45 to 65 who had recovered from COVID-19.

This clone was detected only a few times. CDR3 DNA: TGTGCCAGCAGACGAAGACAGTTCGACTATGGCTACACCTTC. It translates to CASRRRQFDYGYTF. The gene calls are TRBV6-5 and TRBJ1-2; TRBD1 might be the D (5 bases). Per the germline V gene, CDR1 is MNHEY and CDR2 is SVGAGI. V shed 6 bases and J shed 3 bases, with 14 bases lying between them. The CDR3 length is 14 residues.

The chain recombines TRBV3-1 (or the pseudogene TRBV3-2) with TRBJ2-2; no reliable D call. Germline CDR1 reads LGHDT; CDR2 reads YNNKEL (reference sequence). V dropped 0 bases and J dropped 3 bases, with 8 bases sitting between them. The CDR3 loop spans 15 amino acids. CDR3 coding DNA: TGTGCCAGCAGCCAAGAACACAGCTACACCGGGGAGCTGTTTTTT. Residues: CASSQEHSYTGELFF.

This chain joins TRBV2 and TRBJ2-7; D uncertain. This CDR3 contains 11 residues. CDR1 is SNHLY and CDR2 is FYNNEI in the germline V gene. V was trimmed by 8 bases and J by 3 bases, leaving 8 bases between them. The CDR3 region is CASRVVYEQYF. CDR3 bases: TGTGCCAGCCGGGTAGTCTACGAGCAGTACTTC.

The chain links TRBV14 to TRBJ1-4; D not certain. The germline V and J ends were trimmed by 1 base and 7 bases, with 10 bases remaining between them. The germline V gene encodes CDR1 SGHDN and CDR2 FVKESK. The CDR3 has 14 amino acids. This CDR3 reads CASSQGRTVEKLFF. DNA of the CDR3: TGTGCCAGCAGCCAAGGGAGGACGGTTGAAAAACTGTTTTTT.

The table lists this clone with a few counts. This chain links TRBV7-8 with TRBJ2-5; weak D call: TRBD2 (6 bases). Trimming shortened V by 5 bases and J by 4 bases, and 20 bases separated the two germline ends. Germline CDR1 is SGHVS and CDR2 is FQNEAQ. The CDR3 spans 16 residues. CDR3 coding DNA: TGTGCCAGCAGCCGAATTCTGGCGGGGAGGAGAGAGACCCAGTACTTC. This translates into CASSRILAGRRETQYF.

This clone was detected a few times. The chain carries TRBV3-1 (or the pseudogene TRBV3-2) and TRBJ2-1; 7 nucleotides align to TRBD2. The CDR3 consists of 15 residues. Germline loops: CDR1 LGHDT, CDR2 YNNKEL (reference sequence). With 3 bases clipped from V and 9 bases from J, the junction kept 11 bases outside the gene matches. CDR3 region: CASSHGLESGGEQFF. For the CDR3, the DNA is TGTGCCAGCAGCCACGGACTAGAGTCGGGGGGTGAGCAGTTCTTC.

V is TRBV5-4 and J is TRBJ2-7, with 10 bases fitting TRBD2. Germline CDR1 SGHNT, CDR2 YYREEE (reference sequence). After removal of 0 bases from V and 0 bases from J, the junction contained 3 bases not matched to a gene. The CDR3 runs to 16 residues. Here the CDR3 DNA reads TGTGCCAGCAGCTTGGAACTAGCGGGAAGCTCCTACGAGCAGTACTTC. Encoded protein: CASSLELAGSSYEQYF. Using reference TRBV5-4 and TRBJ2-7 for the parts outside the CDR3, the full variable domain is ETGVTQSPTHLIKTRGQQVTLRCSSQSGHNTVSWYQQALGQGPQFIFQYYREEENGRGNFPPRFSGLQFPNYSSELNVNALELDDSALYLCASSLELAGSSYEQYFGPGTRLTVT.

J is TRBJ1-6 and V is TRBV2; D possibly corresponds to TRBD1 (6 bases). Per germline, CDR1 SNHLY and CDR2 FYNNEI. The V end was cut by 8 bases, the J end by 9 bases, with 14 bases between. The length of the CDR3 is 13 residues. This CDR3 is CASLRGIGSPLHF. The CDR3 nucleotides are TGTGCCAGCCTCAGGGGTATCGGTTCACCCCTCCACTTT.

This chain's CDR3 is CASRPGQAYNEQFF. The CDR3 DNA reads as TGTGCCAGCAGACCGGGACAGGCCTACAATGAGCAGTTCTTC. This chain connects TRBV6-5 to TRBJ2-1; 8 nucleotides line up with TRBD1. Trimming cost V 6 bases and J 2 bases; bases outside gene matches: 3. Germline assignment: CDR1 MNHEY and CDR2 SVGAGI. The CDR3 spans 14 residues.

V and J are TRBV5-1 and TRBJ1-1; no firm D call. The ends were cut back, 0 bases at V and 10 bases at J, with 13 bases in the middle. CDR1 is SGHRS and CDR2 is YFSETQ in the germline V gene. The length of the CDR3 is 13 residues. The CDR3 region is CASSLGAGEGAFF. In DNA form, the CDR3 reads TGCGCCAGCAGCTTGGGGGCCGGAGAGGGAGCTTTCTTT.

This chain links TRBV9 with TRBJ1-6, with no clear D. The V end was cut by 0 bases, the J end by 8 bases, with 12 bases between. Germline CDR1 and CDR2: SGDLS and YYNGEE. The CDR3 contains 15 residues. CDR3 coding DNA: TGTGCCAGCAGCGTAGGGCGGCCGGGAGATTCACCCCTCCACTTT. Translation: CASSVGRPGDSPLHF. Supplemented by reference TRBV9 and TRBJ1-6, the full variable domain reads DSGVTQTPKHLITATGQRVTLRCSPRSGDLSVYWYQQSLDQGLQFLIQYYNGEERAKGNILERFSAQQFPDLHSELNLSSLELGDSALYFCASSVGRPGDSPLHFGNGTRLTVT.

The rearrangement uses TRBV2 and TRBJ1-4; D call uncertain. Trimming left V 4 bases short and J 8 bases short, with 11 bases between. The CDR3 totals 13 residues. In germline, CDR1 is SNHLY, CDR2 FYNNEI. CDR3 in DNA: TGTGCCAGCAGTGTTCAGGTTGGGGAAAAACTGTTTTTT. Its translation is CASSVQVGEKLFF.

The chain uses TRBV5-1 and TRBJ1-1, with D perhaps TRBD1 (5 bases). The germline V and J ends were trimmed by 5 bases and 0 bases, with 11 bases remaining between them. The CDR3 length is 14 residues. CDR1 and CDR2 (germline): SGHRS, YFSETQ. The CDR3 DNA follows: TGCGCCAGCAGGGTGGCAGGGTTGAACACTGAAGCTTTCTTT. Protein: CASRVAGLNTEAFF. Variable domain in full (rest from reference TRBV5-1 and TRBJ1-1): KAGVTQTPRYLIKTRGQQVTLSCSPISGHRSVSWYQQTPGQGLQFLFEYFSETQRNKGNFPGRFSGRQFSNSRSEMNVSTLELGDSALYLCASRVAGLNTEAFFGQGTRLTVV.

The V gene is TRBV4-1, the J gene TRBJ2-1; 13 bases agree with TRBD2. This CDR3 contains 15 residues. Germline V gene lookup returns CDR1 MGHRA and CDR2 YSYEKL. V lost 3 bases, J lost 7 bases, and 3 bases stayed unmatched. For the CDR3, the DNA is TGCGCCAGCAGCCAGGGACTAGCGGGAACTAATGAGCAGTTCTTC. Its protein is CASSQGLAGTNEQFF.

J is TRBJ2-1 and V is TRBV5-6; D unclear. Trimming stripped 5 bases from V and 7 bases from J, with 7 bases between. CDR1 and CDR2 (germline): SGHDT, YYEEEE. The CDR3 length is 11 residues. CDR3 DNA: TGTGCCAGCAGTCCCGGGAATGAGCAGTTCTTC. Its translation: CASSPGNEQFF.

This CDR3 is CASSPTGGGIYNSPLHF. For the CDR3, the DNA is TGTGCCAGCAGCCCCACCGGCGGGGGAATCTATAATTCACCCCTCCACTTT. The J gene is TRBJ1-6, the V gene TRBV16, with a tentative D call TRBD1 (5 bases). The ends were cut back, 4 bases at V and 3 bases at J, with 16 bases in the middle. The CDR3 sequence is 17 residues long. Germline loops: CDR1 KGHSY, CDR2 FQNENV.

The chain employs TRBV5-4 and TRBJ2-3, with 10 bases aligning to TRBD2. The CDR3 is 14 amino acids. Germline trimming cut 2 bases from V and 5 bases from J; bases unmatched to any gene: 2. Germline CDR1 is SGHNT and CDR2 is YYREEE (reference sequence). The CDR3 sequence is CASSLSGRGDTQYF. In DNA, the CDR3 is TGTGCCAGCAGCTTAAGCGGGAGGGGAGATACGCAGTATTTT.

CDR3 residues: CASSRGLNTEAFF. In DNA form, the CDR3 reads TGTGCCAGCTCCAGGGGGCTGAACACTGAAGCTTTCTTT. The chain carries TRBV7-9 and TRBJ1-1; 8 bases are shared with TRBD1. The CDR3 contains 13 residues. The V and J ends lost 8 bases and 0 bases, in that order; junction bases with no gene match: 2. In germline, CDR1 is SEHNR, CDR2 FQNEAQ (reference sequence).

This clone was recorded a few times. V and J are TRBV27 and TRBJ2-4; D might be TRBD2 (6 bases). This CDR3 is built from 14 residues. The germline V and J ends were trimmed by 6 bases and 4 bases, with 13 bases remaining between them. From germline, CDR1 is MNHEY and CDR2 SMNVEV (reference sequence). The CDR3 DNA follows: TGTGCCAGCAGACCAGCCGGGACTAAAAACATTCAGTACTTC. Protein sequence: CASRPAGTKNIQYF.

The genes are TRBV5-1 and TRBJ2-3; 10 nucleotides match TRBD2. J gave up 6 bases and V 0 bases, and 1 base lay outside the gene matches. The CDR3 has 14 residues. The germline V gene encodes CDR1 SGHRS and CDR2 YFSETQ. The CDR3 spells CASSLAAGGDTQYF. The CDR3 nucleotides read TGCGCCAGCAGCTTGGCAGCGGGGGGGGATACGCAGTATTTT.

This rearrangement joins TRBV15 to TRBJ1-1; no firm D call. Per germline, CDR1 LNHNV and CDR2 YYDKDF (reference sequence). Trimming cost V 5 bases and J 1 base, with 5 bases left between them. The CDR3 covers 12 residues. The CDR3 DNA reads TGTGCCACCAGCGGCAGGAACACTGAAGCTTTCTTT. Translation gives CATSGRNTEAFF.

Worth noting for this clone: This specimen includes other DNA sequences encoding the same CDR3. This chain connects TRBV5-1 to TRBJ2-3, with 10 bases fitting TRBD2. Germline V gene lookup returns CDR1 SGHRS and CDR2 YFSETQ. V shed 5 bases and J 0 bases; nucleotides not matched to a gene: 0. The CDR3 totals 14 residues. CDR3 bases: TGCGCCAGCAGACTAGCGGGGAGCACAGATACGCAGTATTTT. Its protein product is CASRLAGSTDTQYF. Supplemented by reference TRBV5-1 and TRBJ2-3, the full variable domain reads KAGVTQTPRYLIKTRGQQVTLSCSPISGHRSVSWYQQTPGQGLQFLFEYFSETQRNKGNFPGRFSGRQFSNSRSEMNVSTLELGDSALYLCASRLAGSTDTQYFGPGTRLTVL.

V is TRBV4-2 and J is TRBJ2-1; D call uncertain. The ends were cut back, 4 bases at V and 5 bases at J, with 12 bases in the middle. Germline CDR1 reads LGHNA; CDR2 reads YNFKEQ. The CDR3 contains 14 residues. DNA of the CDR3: TGTGCCAGCAGCCTACGAGGCGTTAACAATGAGCAGTTCTTC. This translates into CASSLRGVNNEQFF.

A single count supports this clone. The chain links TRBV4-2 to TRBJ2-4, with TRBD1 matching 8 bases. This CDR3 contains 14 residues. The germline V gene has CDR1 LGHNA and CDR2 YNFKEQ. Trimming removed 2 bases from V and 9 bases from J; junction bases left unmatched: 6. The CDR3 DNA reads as TGTGCCAGCAGCCAACGCGGGACAGGTAGCATTCAGTACTTC. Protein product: CASSQRGTGSIQYF.

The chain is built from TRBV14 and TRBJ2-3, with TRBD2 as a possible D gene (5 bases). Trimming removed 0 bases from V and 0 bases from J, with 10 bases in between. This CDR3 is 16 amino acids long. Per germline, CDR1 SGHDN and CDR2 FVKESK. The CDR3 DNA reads TGTGCCAGCAGCCAAGATCTCGGCGGGAGCACAGATACGCAGTATTTT. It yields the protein CASSQDLGGSTDTQYF.